The 26 T cell receptor beta chains given below trace back to one sample, sequenced in a study of human T cells and chemical hapten exposure. TCRdb itself ran the RACE reads through MiXCR, one entry per CDR3 protein. The sample contains 65,000 to 95,000 distinct CDR3 sequences, 12% of which appear only once. Specified time point: patch test 1, 2 weeks after DPC sensitization. As to treatment: therapeutic diphenylcyclopropenone sensitization with weekly scalp DPC. Sequences were derived from whole blood, sampled in connection with sensitization to the hapten diphenylcyclopropenone (DPC). Every receptor here comes from a woman aged 55-75 years with alopecia areata. Some clones in this sample may be carry-over from other donors' samples.

The sample holds many counts of this clonotype. The chain joins TRBV11-2 to TRBJ2-1; TRBD2 agrees at 8 bases. The CDR3 is 15 amino acids. The V gene end was trimmed by 6 bases and the J gene end by 6 bases; junction bases not matched to a gene: 10. Germline V CDR1 and CDR2: SGHAT, FQNNGV. Written as DNA, the CDR3 is TGTGCCAGCAGTTCAACCCGCGGGGGGCGCAATGAGCAGTTCTTC. Translation: CASSSTRGGRNEQFF. The complete variable domain, with remaining parts taken from reference TRBV11-2 and TRBJ2-1, reads EAGVAQSPRYKIIEKRQSVAFWCNPISGHATLYWYQQILGQGPKLLIQFQNNGVVDDSQLPKDRFSAERLKGVDSTLKIQPAKLEDSAVYLCASSSTRGGRNEQFFGPGTRLTVL.

The sample holds many counts of this clonotype. This chain links TRBV27 with TRBJ1-2, with D tentatively TRBD1 (6 bases). Trimming left V 5 bases short and J 5 bases short, with 15 bases between. The CDR3 consists of 14 residues. From germline, CDR1 is MNHEY and CDR2 SMNVEV (reference sequence). The CDR3 DNA reads TGTGCCAGCAGTCCCACCGTGACAGGATATGGCTACACCTTC. This encodes CASSPTVTGYGYTF.

This clonotype has a count of ten or more. CDR3 sequence: CASSFRIPGTDTQYF. The CDR3 bases are TGTGCCAGCAGCTTCAGGATACCAGGCACAGATACGCAGTATTTT. The V gene is TRBV7-2, the J gene TRBJ2-3, with D hard to call. CDR3 length equals 15 residues. Trimming left V 3 bases short and J 1 base short, with 11 bases between. Per germline, CDR1 SGHTA and CDR2 FQGNSA.

The chain joins TRBV14 to TRBJ2-1, with D possibly called TRBD1 or TRBD2 (6 bases each). V lost 4 bases and J lost 8, with 21 bases in between. This CDR3 has 16 amino acids. Germline CDR1 and CDR2: SGHDN and FVKESK. CDR3 sequence: CASSRLLGGHGDEQFF. As DNA, the CDR3 is TGTGCCAGCAGCCGACTGCTAGGGGGGCATGGCGATGAGCAGTTCTTC.

This clonotype was observed many times. The CDR3, as DNA: TGTGCCAGCAGAACAGGGTTGGGGGCCAACGTCCTGACTTTC. Translating it yields CASRTGLGANVLTF. The chain links TRBV6-6 to TRBJ2-6, with a weak D call TRBD1 (6 bases). This CDR3 contains 14 residues. Trimming shortened V by 6 bases and J by 4 bases, and 10 bases separated the two germline ends. Germline loops: CDR1 MNHNY, CDR2 SVGAGI (reference sequence).

The CDR3 spells CASRTDRVGETQYF. CDR3 in DNA: TGTGCCAGCAGGACCGACAGGGTAGGGGAGACCCAGTACTTC. The chain combines TRBV7-9 with TRBJ2-5; 7 bases are shared with TRBD1. The trim removed 6 bases at V and 5 bases at J, leaving 9 bases unmatched. Germline V gene data show CDR1 as SEHNR and CDR2 as FQNEAQ (reference sequence). The CDR3 spans 14 residues. Full variable domain (remainder filled in from reference TRBV7-9 and TRBJ2-5): DTGVSQNPRHKITKRGQNVTFRCDPISEHNRLYWYRQTLGQGPEFLTYFQNEAQLEKSRLLSDRFSAERPKGSFSTLEIQRTEQGDSAMYLCASRTDRVGETQYFGPGTRLLVL.

This clonotype showed up many times. The chain recombines TRBV19 with TRBJ2-1; 10 bases line up with TRBD1. This CDR3 is 15 amino acids long. The germline V gene has CDR1 LNHDA and CDR2 SQIVND (reference sequence). Germline trimming cut 5 bases from V and 6 bases from J; bases unmatched to any gene: 7. Written as DNA, the CDR3 is TGTGCCAGTAGTTCCCCCGGGACAGGGGCCAATGAGCAGTTCTTC. Its protein product is CASSSPGTGANEQFF.

This clonotype was seen many times. The rearrangement links TRBV11-2 to TRBJ2-3; D not certain. CDR3 length: 14 residues. The V and J ends lost 1 base and 6 bases respectively, with 11 bases between them. CDR1 and CDR2 (germline): SGHAT, FQNNGV. CDR3 protein: CASSLVFRRDTQYF. In nucleotides, the CDR3 is TGTGCCAGCAGCTTAGTATTCCGGCGGGATACGCAGTATTTT.

The sample holds a few counts of this clonotype. The CDR3 nucleotides are TGTGCCCAAGGGGCCGGGGCCAACGTCCTGACTTTC. It is translated as CAQGAGANVLTF. The V gene is TRBV30, the J gene TRBJ2-6; TRBD1 might be the D (5 bases). CDR3 length: 12 residues. Germline V gene sequence: CDR1 GTSNPN, CDR2 SVGIG (reference sequence). Trimming stripped 8 bases from V and 4 bases from J, with 9 bases between.

The V call is TRBV4-1, the J call TRBJ2-7, with 8 positions matching TRBD2. CDR1 and CDR2 (germline): MGHRA, YSYEKL. This CDR3 has 17 residues. J gave up 3 bases and V 1 base, and 11 bases lay outside the gene matches. CDR3 DNA sequence: TGCGCCAGCAGCCAAGCCCCCTCGGGGGGGCCCTACTACGAGCAGTACTTC. Translated: CASSQAPSGGPYYEQYF.

This clonotype was detected a few times. The CDR3 region is CASSESSGAETQYF. CDR3 DNA: TGTGCCAGCAGCGAATCAAGCGGGGCAGAGACCCAGTACTTC. The rearrangement joins TRBV7-3 to TRBJ2-5; TRBD2 matches 7 bases. The J segment lost 4 bases and the V segment lost 5 bases, leaving 7 bases of the junction unmatched. The germline gives CDR1 SGHTA, CDR2 FQGTGA. The CDR3 runs to 14 residues.

The chain joins TRBV29-1 to TRBJ1-4; TRBD1 matches at 8 bases. Germline V CDR1 and CDR2: SQVTM, ANQGSEA. The CDR3 sequence is 11 residues long. V was clipped by 6 bases and J by 8 bases; unmatched bases: 2. The DNA of the CDR3 is TGCAGCGTCAGGGACAGGGAAAAACTGTTTTTT. Its translation: CSVRDREKLFF.

This clonotype has ten or more counts. The J gene is TRBJ2-3, the V gene TRBV2; 9 bases match TRBD1. The CDR3 sequence is 14 residues long. J lost 6 bases, V lost 8 bases, and 9 bases had no gene match. CDR1 SNHLY and CDR2 FYNNEI come from the germline V gene. This CDR3 is CASGSDRGGDTQYF. CDR3 in DNA: TGTGCCAGCGGATCGGACAGGGGAGGGGATACGCAGTATTTT.

This clonotype was seen only a few times. The chain uses TRBV4-2 and TRBJ1-4; 8 nucleotides agree with TRBD1. CDR3 size: 18 residues. Germline V CDR1 and CDR2: LGHNA, YNFKEQ. Trimming removed 0 bases from V and 0 bases from J; junction bases left unmatched: 6. DNA for the CDR3: TGTGCCAGCAGCCAAGAAACAGGGGGTTATGCAACTAATGAAAAACTGTTTTTT. Its translation: CASSQETGGYATNEKLFF.

The genes are TRBV7-3 and TRBJ2-1, with 8 bases aligning to TRBD2. V trimming: 5 bases; J trimming: 10 bases; junction bases outside the gene matches: 7. This CDR3 region has 13 residues. CDR1 and CDR2 from the germline V gene are SGHTA and FQGTGA. The CDR3 loop reads CASSPQAGAEQFF. In DNA form, the CDR3 reads TGTGCCAGCAGCCCCCAAGCGGGGGCGGAGCAGTTCTTC. Drawing the rest from reference TRBV7-3 and TRBJ2-1, the complete variable domain is GAGVSQTPSNKVTEKGKYVELRCDPISGHTALYWYRQSLGQGPEFLIYFQGTGAADDSGLPNDRFFAVRPEGSVSTLKIQRTERGDSAVYLCASSPQAGAEQFFGPGTRLTVL.

This clonotype was observed a few times. The J gene is TRBJ1-2, the V gene TRBV28; 9 bases line up with TRBD1. Trimming removed 6 bases from V and 4 bases from J; junction bases left unmatched: 0. The CDR3 is made up of 12 amino acids. In germline, CDR1 is MDHEN, CDR2 SYDVKM. The CDR3 DNA reads TGTGCCAGCAGGGACAGGGGCTATGGCTACACCTTC. Its protein is CASRDRGYGYTF.

This clonotype was counted ten times or more. The chain carries TRBV20-1 and TRBJ1-1; D remains unclear. Germline CDR1 and CDR2: DFQATT and SNEGSKA (reference sequence). Trimming stripped 1 base from V and 0 bases from J, with 6 bases between. This CDR3 has 13 residues. Here the CDR3 reads CSARVGLNTEAFF. CDR3 coding DNA: TGCAGTGCTAGAGTAGGACTGAACACTGAAGCTTTCTTT.

Only a few counts were recorded for this clonotype. V gene TRBV28 combines with J gene TRBJ2-3; D is possibly TRBD2 (7 bases). The germline V and J ends were trimmed by 3 bases and 1 base, with 17 bases remaining between them. Germline CDR1 is MDHEN and CDR2 is SYDVKM. The CDR3 has 17 residues. The CDR3 sequence: CASSFSWEGVRTDTQYF. CDR3 DNA sequence: TGTGCCAGCAGTTTTAGTTGGGAGGGGGTCCGCACAGATACGCAGTATTTT.

The chain couples TRBV7-2 to TRBJ2-3; perhaps TRBD1 as D (6 bases). This CDR3 spans 14 amino acids. The germline V and J ends were trimmed by 8 bases and 5 bases, with 17 bases remaining between them. Per the germline V gene, CDR1 is SGHTA and CDR2 is FQGNSA. The CDR3 DNA is TGTGCCAGCTCTCCAGGACAGACGAAAGATACGCAGTATTTT. Amino acids: CASSPGQTKDTQYF.

The chain employs TRBV7-6 and TRBJ2-1; D is tentatively TRBD1 or TRBD2 (5 bases each). Germline CDR1 reads SGHVS; CDR2 reads FNYEAQ. The CDR3 runs to 15 residues. Trimming cost V 7 bases and J 0 bases, with 13 bases left between them. This CDR3 is CASIIRDHSYNEQFF. In DNA, the CDR3 is TGTGCCAGCATCATCCGGGACCACTCCTACAATGAGCAGTTCTTC.

The rearrangement links TRBV7-8 to TRBJ1-5; D is unclear. The CDR3 is 13 residues long. CDR1 SGHVS and CDR2 FQNEAQ come from the germline V gene. V gave up 3 bases and J gave up 0 bases, with 3 bases separating them. The CDR3 nucleotides read TGTGCCAGCAGCTTCGGTAGCAATCAGCCCCAGCATTTT. Amino acid sequence: CASSFGSNQPQHF. The full variable domain, in which reference TRBV7-8 and TRBJ1-5 provide the parts outside the CDR3, is GAGVSQSPRYKVAKRGQDVALRCDPISGHVSLFWYQQALGQGPEFLTYFQNEAQLDKSGLPSDRFFAERPEGSVSTLKIQRTQQEDSAVYLCASSFGSNQPQHFGDGTRLSIL.

This clonotype was counted at least ten times. V usage is TRBV2 and J usage is TRBJ2-1, with a possible D match to TRBD2 (6 bases). Germline CDR1 reads SNHLY; CDR2 reads FYNNEI. The CDR3 spans 15 residues. V was cut by 2 bases and J by 4 bases, with 12 bases left in between. CDR3 DNA: TGTGCCAGCAGTGAACAGGGAGGTTGGTACAATGAGCAGTTCTTC. Translating gives CASSEQGGWYNEQFF.

This clonotype occurred many times. The chain is built from TRBV10-3 and TRBJ2-2; 7 bases line up with TRBD1. Trimming removed 11 bases from V and 6 bases from J; junction bases left unmatched: 18. CDR3 length equals 16 residues. Germline V gene data show CDR1 as ENHRY and CDR2 as SYGVKD. The CDR3 reads CASRSGQGVRPGELFF. The CDR3 DNA reads as TGTGCCTCCCGATCCGGGCAGGGGGTGAGGCCCGGGGAGCTGTTTTTT.

This clonotype was seen ten or more times. The gene calls are TRBV20-1 and TRBJ2-5; D remains ambiguous. V was shortened by 6 bases and J by 5 bases, with 22 bases between the two germline ends. The germline V gene has CDR1 DFQATT and CDR2 SNEGSKA (reference sequence). CDR3 size: 15 residues. The CDR3 DNA sequence: TGCAGTGCAGACGCCCACGGCGCGCTCGGGGAGACCCAGTACTTC. It encodes CSADAHGALGETQYF.

This clonotype was seen ten or more times. This chain links TRBV9 with TRBJ2-3; D might be TRBD1 (6 bases). Germline V CDR1 and CDR2: SGDLS, YYNGEE. V was cut by 3 bases and J by 2 bases, with 7 bases left in between. CDR3 size: 13 residues. The CDR3 sequence: CASSGGHTDTQYF. Here the CDR3 DNA reads TGTGCCAGCAGCGGGGGGCACACAGATACGCAGTATTTT.

The sample holds many counts of this clonotype. The chain couples TRBV12-3 or TRBV12-4 to TRBJ2-5; unclear D gene. CDR3 length equals 13 residues. V shed 1 base and J shed 5 bases, with 8 bases lying between them. The CDR3 sequence: CASSLGDSETQYF. In DNA form, the CDR3 reads TGTGCCAGCAGTTTAGGGGATTCCGAGACCCAGTACTTC.